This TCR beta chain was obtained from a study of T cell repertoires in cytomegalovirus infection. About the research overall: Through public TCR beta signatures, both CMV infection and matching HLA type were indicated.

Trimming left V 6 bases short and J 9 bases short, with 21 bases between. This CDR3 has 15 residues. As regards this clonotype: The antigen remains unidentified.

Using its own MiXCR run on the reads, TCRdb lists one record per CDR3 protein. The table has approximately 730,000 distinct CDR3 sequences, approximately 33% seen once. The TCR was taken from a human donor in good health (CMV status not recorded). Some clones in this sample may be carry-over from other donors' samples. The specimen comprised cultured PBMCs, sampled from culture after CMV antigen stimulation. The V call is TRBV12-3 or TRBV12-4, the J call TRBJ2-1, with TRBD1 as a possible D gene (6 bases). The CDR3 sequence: CASSLRGQGWVEQFF. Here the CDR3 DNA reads TGTGCCAGCAGCCTAAGGGGCCAGGGGTGGGTTGAGCAGTTCTTC.